What follows describes a single T cell receptor (beta chain). The data belong to a study of blood T cell repertoires in COVID-19. Study-level background: Researchers got acute and convalescent COVID-19 samples from the United States, Italy and Spain.

Original methodology: Reference gene primer amplification gave nucleated cell count estimates. TCRdb's copy holds only in-frame clones and misses some; the assay was immunoSEQ multiplex PCR. The DNA gave D and trimming, while V, J and clone size come from that table. Counted here are under 350,000 clones, around 88% occurring once; the ten biggest clones make up roughly 5%. Germline loops: CDR1 SGHVS, CDR2 FQNEAQ. This CDR3 region has 13 residues. V was trimmed by 6 bases and J by 9 bases, leaving 17 bases between them. Sequenced: peripheral blood. This TCR derives from a man aged 40-55 years with acute or convalescent COVID-19. This chain joins TRBV7-8 and TRBJ1-1, with D maybe TRBD1 (6 bases). CDR3 amino acids: CASSQSGQGKAFF. The DNA of the CDR3 is TGTGCCAGCAGTCAATCCGGGCAGGGGAAAGCTTTCTTT.